Each of the 15 T cell receptor beta chains below was sequenced from the same sample in a study of blood T cell repertoires in COVID-19. Sequenced by immunoSEQ multiplex PCR; TCRdb stores in-frame clones only, minus some. The profile shows some 180,000 clones, roughly 89% of them singletons. The sequencing sample was made of peripheral blood. The receptors originated from a man between 45 and 60 years old with acute or convalescent COVID-19.

This clone was picked up one time. J is TRBJ2-3 and V is TRBV24-1, with unresolved D. Trimming removed 3 bases at V and 2 bases at J, with 8 bases between. Germline values: CDR1 KGHDR, CDR2 SFDVKD. CDR3 length: 14 amino acids. CDR3 bases: TGTGCCACCAGTGATCCCGGGTTCACAGATACGCAGTATTTT. This codes for CATSDPGFTDTQYF.

This sequence joins TRBV7-3 and TRBJ2-1; 8 nucleotides match TRBD2. Germline trimming cut 5 bases from V and 3 bases from J; bases unmatched to any gene: 3. This CDR3 has 14 amino acids. Looked up from germline, CDR1 is SGHTA and CDR2 is FQGTGA. The CDR3 sequence is CASSPGGYYNEQFF. CDR3 nucleotide sequence: TGTGCCAGCAGCCCGGGAGGGTACTACAATGAGCAGTTCTTC.

This sequence joins TRBV10-3 and TRBJ2-3; 11 bases map to TRBD2. This CDR3 has 12 residues. V shed 8 bases, J shed 6 bases, and the junction held 1 base outside the gene matches. CDR1 is ENHRY, CDR2 SYGVKD, per germline. The CDR3 loop reads CAIGTSGDTQYF. In DNA, the CDR3 is TGTGCCATCGGGACTAGCGGCGATACGCAGTATTTT.

V usage is TRBV12-3 or TRBV12-4 and J usage is TRBJ2-4; D ambiguous. The CDR3 is 12 residues long. V lost 1 base and J lost 5, with 3 bases in between. The CDR3 reads CASSLVENIQYF. The CDR3 region has the DNA TGTGCCAGCAGTTTAGTCGAAAACATTCAGTACTTC.

The chain recombines TRBV28 with TRBJ2-4; D is possibly TRBD2 (5 bases). CDR3 size: 14 residues. V was shortened by 6 bases and J by 8 bases, with 17 bases between the two germline ends. Germline CDR1 and CDR2: MDHEN and SYDVKM. The CDR3, as DNA: TGTGCCAGCAGCCCTGGACCTCAGAGGGACATTCAGTACTTC. Translating it yields CASSPGPQRDIQYF.

This chain links TRBV7-9 with TRBJ1-1; TRBD1 agrees at 12 bases. The CDR3 is 18 residues long. CDR1 SEHNR and CDR2 FQNEAQ come from the germline V gene (reference sequence). Trimming removed 5 bases from V and 3 bases from J; junction bases left unmatched: 13. CDR3 in amino acids: CASSPIYTGTGGDTEAFF. The DNA of the CDR3 is TGTGCCAGCAGCCCCATATACACAGGGACAGGGGGCGACACTGAAGCTTTCTTT. Based on the CDR3 plus reference TRBV7-9 and TRBJ1-1, the full variable domain is DTGVSQNPRHKITKRGQNVTFRCDPISEHNRLYWYRQTLGQGPEFLTYFQNEAQLEKSRLLSDRFSAERPKGSFSTLEIQRTEQGDSAMYLCASSPIYTGTGGDTEAFFGQGTRLTVV.

This chain uses TRBV19 with TRBJ2-3; 9 bases align to TRBD2. This CDR3 region has 17 residues. Germline V gene data show CDR1 as LNHDA and CDR2 as SQIVND (reference sequence). With 2 bases clipped from V and 4 bases from J, the junction kept 10 bases outside the gene matches. The CDR3, as DNA: TGTGCCAGTAGTATAAGAGGGGCTAGCGGGGACGCAGATACGCAGTATTTT. It translates to CASSIRGASGDADTQYF. Variable domain in full (rest from reference TRBV19 and TRBJ2-3): DGGITQSPKYLFRKEGQNVTLSCEQNLNHDAMYWYRQDPGQGLRLIYYSQIVNDFQKGDIAEGYSVSREKKESFPLTVTSAQKNPTAFYLCASSIRGASGDADTQYFGPGTRLTVL.

The chain has TRBV15 and TRBJ1-5, with 7 bases aligning to TRBD1. Germline V gene lookup returns CDR1 LNHNV and CDR2 YYDKDF (reference sequence). V shed 5 bases and J 0 bases; nucleotides not matched to a gene: 10. The CDR3 consists of 17 residues. The CDR3 region is CATSRRTGGSSNQPQHF. In DNA, the CDR3 is TGTGCCACCAGCCGCCGGACAGGCGGGTCTAGCAATCAGCCCCAGCATTTT. Filled out from reference TRBV15 and TRBJ1-5, the complete variable domain reads DAMVIQNPRYQVTQFGKPVTLSCSQTLNHNVMYWYQQKSSQAPKLLFHYYDKDFNNEADTPDNFQSRRPNTSFCFLDIRSPGLGDTAMYLCATSRRTGGSSNQPQHFGDGTRLSIL.

In this sample, this clone turned up once. The genes are TRBV2 and TRBJ1-3; D is ambiguous. V lost 4 bases and J lost 3, with 16 bases in between. The length of the CDR3 is 16 residues. The germline V gene encodes CDR1 SNHLY and CDR2 FYNNEI. The CDR3 is CASSVAEGIGGNTIYF. CDR3 nucleotides: TGTGCCAGCAGTGTTGCCGAGGGCATAGGTGGAAACACCATATATTTT.

The rearrangement uses TRBV25-1 and TRBJ1-6; D is possibly TRBD1 (5 bases). CDR1 is MGHDK, CDR2 SYGVNS, per germline. The V end was cut by 4 bases, the J end by 11 bases, with 15 bases between. The CDR3 sequence is 14 residues long. In DNA, the CDR3 is TGTGCCAGCAGTGGGAGGGACTGGAGGACACCCCTCCACTTT. It codes for CASSGRDWRTPLHF.

The chain links TRBV7-8 to TRBJ1-4, with a possible D match to TRBD1 (6 bases). CDR3 length: 15 amino acids. Trimming removed 3 bases at V and 2 bases at J, with 10 bases between. The V gene's germline CDR1 is SGHVS and CDR2 FQNEAQ. For the CDR3, the DNA is TGTGCCAGCAGCTTTGGTAGGGGGACTAATGAAAAACTGTTTTTT. Translating it yields CASSFGRGTNEKLFF. The entire variable domain, with the rest obtained from reference TRBV7-8 and TRBJ1-4, is as follows: GAGVSQSPRYKVAKRGQDVALRCDPISGHVSLFWYQQALGQGPEFLTYFQNEAQLDKSGLPSDRFFAERPEGSVSTLKIQRTQQEDSAVYLCASSFGRGTNEKLFFGSGTQLSVL.

The rearrangement links TRBV27 to TRBJ2-7, with 12 bases lining up with TRBD2. Germline V CDR1 and CDR2: MNHEY, SMNVEV (reference sequence). The trim removed 6 bases at V and 3 bases at J, leaving 6 bases unmatched. The CDR3 is made up of 15 amino acids. The chain's CDR3 is CASRFRGLAGYEQYF. The CDR3 bases are TGTGCCAGCAGATTTCGGGGACTAGCGGGCTACGAGCAGTACTTC.

This chain joins TRBV5-4 and TRBJ1-2; D possibly corresponds to TRBD1 (6 bases). Trimming took off 3 bases at V and 6 bases at J, with 15 bases between the two ends. Germline V gives CDR1 SGHNT, CDR2 YYREEE (reference sequence). This CDR3 contains 14 residues. The CDR3 sequence: CASSSGQPPDGYTF. The DNA for the CDR3 is TGTGCCAGCAGCTCGGGACAACCCCCAGATGGCTACACCTTC.

The gene calls are TRBV30 and TRBJ2-1; 8 bases fit TRBD2. The V segment lost 0 bases and the J segment 9 bases; nucleotides outside the gene matches: 10. Germline V gives CDR1 GTSNPN, CDR2 SVGIG (reference sequence). The CDR3 contains 15 residues. The CDR3 DNA sequence: TGTGCCTGGAGTGTACTTACGGGAGGGCCGGGTGAGCAGTTCTTC. This gives the protein CAWSVLTGGPGEQFF.

The chain couples TRBV5-1 to TRBJ2-1; 7 bases fit TRBD2. Germline CDR1 and CDR2: SGHRS and YFSETQ. The CDR3 length is 14 residues. Germline trimming cut 2 bases from V and 6 bases from J; bases unmatched to any gene: 5. CDR3 in amino acids: CASSFPGGPNEQFF. The CDR3 DNA reads as TGCGCCAGCAGCTTTCCGGGAGGTCCCAATGAGCAGTTCTTC.